What follows describes a single T cell receptor (beta chain). The germline CDR1 and CDR2 sequences are MDHEN and SYDVKM. V shed 2 bases, J shed 5 bases, and the junction held 5 bases outside the gene matches. The CDR3 extends over 14 amino acids. Sequencing used immunoSEQ multiplex PCR; TCRdb keeps in-frame clones, though not all of them. The sample gives 150,000 to 200,000 clones, around 86% of which show up once; roughly 2.6% is in the top ten. The record originates from a study of cytomegalovirus exposure and HLA in healthy donors. Background on the study: The approximately 110 validation repertoires used the same platform as the 666 first-cohort repertoires, a later analysis reported.

The chain carries TRBV28 and TRBJ2-7; 8 nucleotides align to TRBD1. Source material: PBMCs. The sequence came from a man aged 18-30 years in good health and CMV-seropositive. As DNA, the CDR3 is TGTGCCAGCAGTTTAGGACAACAGGGGGACGAGCAGTACTTC. Amino acid sequence: CASSLGQQGDEQYF.